Following are 25 T cell receptor beta chains from one sample sequenced in a study of response to subunit inactivated influenza vaccine. In TCRdb, the RT-PCR reads were re-called with MiXCR into one record per CDR3 protein. In the table there are about 780,000 distinct CDR3 sequences, 18% of which are singletons. The sample consisted of PBMCs from blood, taken less than 6 days after vaccination. These receptor sequences come from a man aged 45-60 years who received an inactivated influenza vaccine.

The table lists this clonotype with a few counts. This sequence joins TRBV5-1 and TRBJ2-7; tentative D call: TRBD1 (5 bases). Germline CDR1 reads SGHRS; CDR2 reads YFSETQ. There are 13 residues in the CDR3. V lost 0 bases to trimming and J lost 6 bases, with 10 bases between them. The CDR3 protein is CASSLVDGAEQYF. The CDR3 DNA sequence: TGCGCCAGCAGCTTGGTGGATGGGGCCGAGCAGTACTTC.

At least ten counts were recorded for this clonotype. This chain uses TRBV29-1 with TRBJ1-1, with D unresolved. Germline values: CDR1 SQVTM, CDR2 ANQGSEA. The CDR3 contains 11 residues. Trimming pared 5 bases from V and 7 bases from J, leaving 11 bases between. CDR3 residues: CSVRPVHEAFF. DNA of the CDR3: TGCAGCGTTCGACCCGTCCATGAAGCTTTCTTT.

The CDR3 sequence: CASSPKDRGEQFF. CDR3 in DNA: TGTGCCAGCTCACCGAAGGACAGGGGGGAGCAGTTCTTC. The chain recombines TRBV18 with TRBJ2-1; 10 nucleotides agree with TRBD1. There are 13 residues in the CDR3. The germline gives CDR1 KGHSH, CDR2 LQKENI. J was trimmed by 10 bases and V by 3 bases; bases with no gene match: 3.

This clonotype has a handful of counts. The chain uses TRBV10-3 and TRBJ2-3; 7 bases fit TRBD1. Germline V lookup: CDR1 ENHRY, CDR2 SYGVKD. The CDR3 contains 15 residues. J gave up 6 bases and V 0 bases, and 6 bases lay outside the gene matches. The CDR3, as DNA: TGTGCCATCAGTGAGTCGAGACAGGGCTTGGATACGCAGTATTTT. This encodes CAISESRQGLDTQYF.

The chain combines TRBV7-2 with TRBJ2-5; D possibly corresponds to TRBD2 (6 bases). The CDR3 consists of 15 residues. In germline, CDR1 is SGHTA, CDR2 FQGNSA. Trimming shortened V by 4 bases and J by 1 base, and 13 bases separated the two germline ends. The CDR3 coding sequence is TGTGCCAGCAGCTCCGGAGGGTCCCTCCAAGAGACCCAGTACTTC. It specifies CASSSGGSLQETQYF. Complete variable domain (other parts from reference TRBV7-2 and TRBJ2-5): GAGVSQSPSNKVTEKGKDVELRCDPISGHTALYWYRQSLGQGLEFLIYFQGNSAPDKSGLPSDRFSAERTGGSVSTLTIQRTQQEDSAVYLCASSSGGSLQETQYFGPGTRLLVL.

This clonotype was observed a few times. The chain links TRBV5-1 to TRBJ1-2; 10 positions agree with TRBD1. Germline values: CDR1 SGHRS, CDR2 YFSETQ. This CDR3 contains 15 residues. V lost 4 bases, J lost 4 bases, and 7 bases stayed unmatched. For the CDR3, the DNA is TGCGCCAGCAGCCCTCCGGGACAGGGGATCTATGGCTACACCTTC. Its translation is CASSPPGQGIYGYTF.

This rearrangement joins TRBV5-5 to TRBJ2-3; 8 bases map to TRBD1. Trimming took 3 bases from V and 6 from J; bases not matched to a gene: 6. The CDR3 is made up of 14 amino acids. From germline, CDR1 is SGHKS and CDR2 YYEKEE (reference sequence). This chain's CDR3 is CASSSRTGWDTQYF. The DNA for the CDR3 is TGTGCCAGCAGCTCACGGACAGGGTGGGATACGCAGTATTTT.

This chain's CDR3 is CASSSIGSGNTIYF. DNA for the CDR3: TGTGCCAGCAGCTCGATCGGCTCTGGAAACACCATATATTTT. The chain uses TRBV7-2 and TRBJ1-3; D remains ambiguous. In germline, CDR1 is SGHTA, CDR2 FQGNSA. V was pared by 4 bases and J by 0 bases, with 7 bases between. This CDR3 spans 14 amino acids.

In this sample, this clonotype turned up a few times. The rearrangement joins TRBV5-6 to TRBJ2-5; D is unresolved. This CDR3 is 16 amino acids long. Looked up from germline, CDR1 is SGHDT and CDR2 is YYEEEE. With 4 bases removed from V and 4 bases from J, the gap between germline ends came to 20 bases. The CDR3 is CASSPRPGVPAETQYF. The DNA for the CDR3 is TGTGCCAGCAGCCCCCGGCCGGGTGTCCCGGCAGAGACCCAGTACTTC.

The CDR3 coding sequence is TGTGCCAGCAGCCAAGTTGGGACTAGCGGGACTCTTGACTACGAGCAGTACTTC. It translates to CASSQVGTSGTLDYEQYF. This chain uses TRBV14 with TRBJ2-7; 13 nucleotides align to TRBD2. Germline V gene sequence: CDR1 SGHDN, CDR2 FVKESK. Trimming cost V 1 base and J 3 bases; bases outside gene matches: 9. CDR3 length: 18 amino acids.

The rearrangement links TRBV21-1 to TRBJ2-7; TRBD1, the D gene given by the table, was not confirmed from the DNA. TRBV21-1 is a recognized pseudogene. The CDR3 runs 18 residues. CDR3 sequence: CASSTPSLLGTGFYEQYF. The CDR3 DNA reads TGTGCCAGCAGCACTCCTTCTCTTCTGGGGACAGGGTTTTACGAGCAGTACTTC.

In this sample, this clonotype turned up a few times. CDR3 nucleotide sequence: TGCAGTGCTCCGCTTCAAGGATTAACTGAAGCTTTCTTT. It is translated as CSAPLQGLTEAFF. This sequence joins TRBV20-1 and TRBJ1-1; the D is unclear. This CDR3 contains 13 residues. CDR1 is DFQATT and CDR2 is SNEGSKA in the germline V gene (reference sequence). V lost 5 bases to trimming and J lost 5 bases, with 15 bases between them.

In this sample, this clonotype turned up a few times. The chain is built from TRBV7-9 and TRBJ2-2, with a weak D call TRBD2 (5 bases). Germline V CDR1 and CDR2: SEHNR, FQNEAQ (reference sequence). V lost 5 bases to trimming and J lost 6 bases, with 13 bases between them. This CDR3 has 14 amino acids. The CDR3 nucleotides are TGTGCCAGCAGCCGTAAGGAGGTTTCCGGGGAGCTGTTTTTT. Residues: CASSRKEVSGELFF.

There are a few counts of this clonotype. The V call is TRBV11-2, the J call TRBJ2-1; D is tentatively TRBD1 or TRBD2 (6 bases each). V was shortened by 5 bases and J by 11 bases, with 10 bases between the two germline ends. Germline lookup yields CDR1 SGHAT and CDR2 FQNNGV. The CDR3 is made up of 11 amino acids. The CDR3 nucleotides are TGTGCCAGCAGCCGCGGGACACAGCAGTTCTTC. It encodes CASSRGTQQFF.

This rearrangement joins TRBV12-3 or TRBV12-4 to TRBJ1-2; D not certain. This CDR3 contains 12 residues. Trimming took off 3 bases at V and 8 bases at J, with 10 bases between the two ends. The chain's CDR3 is CASSFLGNGYTF. CDR3 in DNA: TGTGCCAGCAGTTTCCTGGGGAACGGCTACACCTTC.

The chain uses TRBV20-1 and TRBJ1-2; 9 bases align to TRBD1. Germline trimming cut 2 bases from V and 8 bases from J; bases unmatched to any gene: 6. The CDR3 loop spans 13 amino acids. Germline lookup yields CDR1 DFQATT and CDR2 SNEGSKA (reference sequence). CDR3 DNA sequence: TGCAGTGCTAGACACACAGGGGGCCACGGCTACACCTTC. Amino acid sequence: CSARHTGGHGYTF.

The rearrangement links TRBV7-9 to TRBJ2-4, with TRBD1 as a possible D gene (5 bases). Trimming removed 0 bases from V and 0 bases from J, with 12 bases in between. The germline gives CDR1 SEHNR, CDR2 FQNEAQ (reference sequence). There are 17 residues in the CDR3. CDR3 nucleotides: TGTGCCAGCAGCTTAGCCTCAGGGATACTAGCCAAAAACATTCAGTACTTC. Protein product: CASSLASGILAKNIQYF.

V usage is TRBV5-1 and J usage is TRBJ1-1; the match to TRBD1 covers 7 bases. The CDR3 runs 16 residues. The V gene end was trimmed by 0 bases and the J gene end by 0 bases; junction bases not matched to a gene: 5. CDR1 SGHRS and CDR2 YFSETQ come from the germline V gene. CDR3 in DNA: TGCGCCAGCAGCTTGGGACAGGGCTATTTGAACACTGAAGCTTTCTTT. Its translation is CASSLGQGYLNTEAFF.

In this sample, this clonotype turned up a few times. V gene TRBV6-1 combines with J gene TRBJ2-1; 8 bases match TRBD1. This CDR3 contains 15 residues. J lost 2 bases, V lost 7 bases, and 7 bases had no gene match. In germline, CDR1 is MNHNS, CDR2 SASEGT. The CDR3 loop reads CASNKDRGTYNEQFF. In nucleotides, the CDR3 is TGTGCCAGCAATAAAGACAGGGGAACCTACAATGAGCAGTTCTTC.

This clonotype was counted a single time. V usage is TRBV7-9 and J usage is TRBJ2-1; 8 bases map to TRBD2. Germline V lookup: CDR1 SEHNR, CDR2 FQNEAQ (reference sequence). The CDR3 is 15 residues long. V gave up 1 base and J gave up 10 bases; unmatched junction bases: 9. CDR3: CASSLGAVREVEQFF. DNA for the CDR3: TGTGCCAGCAGCTTAGGGGCGGTGCGGGAGGTGGAGCAGTTCTTC.

This clonotype was detected only a few times. V gene TRBV12-3 or TRBV12-4 combines with J gene TRBJ2-3; 8 nucleotides match TRBD2. Unmatched junction bases numbered 9, after V lost 6 bases and J lost 4 bases. CDR3 size: 15 residues. The chain's CDR3 is CASSGIGGGADTQYF. CDR3 DNA sequence: TGTGCCAGCAGCGGGATCGGGGGGGGCGCAGATACGCAGTATTTT.

This clonotype was observed a few times. The CDR3 DNA reads TGCAGCGCCCGGGACAGTGGCTACACCTTC. Translating it yields CSARDSGYTF. The chain joins TRBV29-1 to TRBJ1-2; TRBD1 aligns across 7 bases. V shed 7 bases, J shed 7 bases, and the junction held 3 bases outside the gene matches. The CDR3 extends over 10 amino acids. Germline assignment: CDR1 SQVTM and CDR2 ANQGSEA.

V gene TRBV11-2 combines with J gene TRBJ2-1; 7 nucleotides line up with TRBD2. The V gene end was trimmed by 4 bases and the J gene end by 3 bases; junction bases not matched to a gene: 6. There are 15 residues in the CDR3. Germline CDR1 and CDR2: SGHAT and FQNNGV. The CDR3 here is CASSYTPGGYNEQFF. The DNA for the CDR3 is TGTGCCAGCAGCTACACTCCGGGGGGCTACAATGAGCAGTTCTTC.

This clonotype was detected a few times. The chain uses TRBV20-1 and TRBJ1-1; 7 nucleotides align to TRBD1. The V segment lost 6 bases and the J segment 3 bases; nucleotides outside the gene matches: 10. CDR1 DFQATT and CDR2 SNEGSKA come from the germline V gene (reference sequence). The CDR3 runs to 14 residues. The CDR3 DNA sequence: TGCAGTGCGAGGACAGGTTCGCGGGACACTGAAGCTTTCTTT. The encoded protein is CSARTGSRDTEAFF.

This chain links TRBV20-1 with TRBJ2-1; D is unclear. Between the trimmed V and J ends, which lost 3 bases and 4 bases, there was a span of 13 bases. CDR3 size: 14 residues. Looked up from germline, CDR1 is DFQATT and CDR2 is SNEGSKA (reference sequence). In DNA, the CDR3 is TGCAGTGCTAGCAGTGGGCTACTTTACAATGAGCAGTTCTTC. Amino acid sequence: CSASSGLLYNEQFF.